These 29 T cell receptor beta chains originate from one sample sequenced in a study of T cells in Graves' hyperthyroidism and ophthalmopathy. Researchers took RNA transcripts and amplified the TCR beta CDR3 regions from them. Using the HTBI primer set, a first-round RT-PCR was run on the TCR CDR3. TCRdb reprocessed the multiplex PCR reads with MiXCR, giving one entry per CDR3 protein. Of 550,000 to 650,000 distinct CDR3 sequences listed, over 11% are singletons. Sequenced material: blood. These receptors were taken from a woman aged 25 to 39 with Graves' hyperthyroidism that later progressed to Graves' ophthalmopathy.

This sequence joins TRBV6-1 and TRBJ2-7; 13 bases map to TRBD2. J lost 4 bases, V lost 7 bases, and 7 bases had no gene match. Looked up from germline, CDR1 is MNHNS and CDR2 is SASEGT. The CDR3 sequence is 15 residues long. The CDR3 loop is CASTQPGLAGYEQYF. As DNA, the CDR3 is TGTGCCAGCACCCAACCGGGACTAGCGGGATACGAGCAGTACTTC.

The table lists this clonotype with many counts. This sequence joins TRBV11-3 and TRBJ1-2; maybe TRBD1 (5 bases). Germline CDR1 reads SGHNT; CDR2 reads YENEEA. The CDR3 runs 15 residues. The germline V and J ends were trimmed by 4 bases and 8 bases, with 20 bases remaining between them. The CDR3 DNA is TGTGCCAGCAGCTACGCCCCTCTTTCCGGGGGAGGCTACACCTTC. Residues: CASSYAPLSGGGYTF.

At least ten counts were recorded for this clonotype. The chain is built from TRBV2 and TRBJ1-2; 8 nucleotides agree with TRBD1. J gave up 7 bases and V 7 bases, and 8 bases lay outside the gene matches. The length of the CDR3 is 13 residues. Germline loops: CDR1 SNHLY, CDR2 FYNNEI. Here the CDR3 DNA reads TGTGCCAGCATCGGACAGGGAAGTATTGGCTACACCTTC. It translates to CASIGQGSIGYTF. The full variable domain, its missing parts supplied by reference TRBV2 and TRBJ1-2, is EPEVTQTPSHQVTQMGQEVILRCVPISNHLYFYWYRQILGQKVEFLVSFYNNEISEKSEIFDDQFSVERPDGSNFTLKIRSTKLEDSAMYFCASIGQGSIGYTFGSGTRLTVV.

This clonotype was picked up many times. J is TRBJ2-1 and V is TRBV9, with 15 bases matching TRBD2. V gave up 4 bases and J gave up 10 bases; unmatched junction bases: 6. Germline V gives CDR1 SGDLS, CDR2 YYNGEE. The CDR3 runs 15 residues. The CDR3 DNA follows: TGTGCCAGCAGCCCGTGGACTAGCGGGAGGGAAGAGCAGTTCTTC. This gives the protein CASSPWTSGREEQFF.

This clonotype has only a few counts. V is TRBV12-3 or TRBV12-4 and J is TRBJ1-4, with unresolved D. The V gene lost 0 bases and the J gene lost 5 bases, with 7 bases spanning the gap. CDR3 length equals 14 residues. CDR3 protein: CASSLAPLNEKLFF. The CDR3 DNA is TGTGCCAGCAGTTTAGCACCGCTCAATGAAAAACTGTTTTTT.

The chain recombines TRBV7-9 with TRBJ2-1, with D uncertain. CDR3 length equals 16 residues. Germline V gives CDR1 SEHNR, CDR2 FQNEAQ (reference sequence). V lost 5 bases and J lost 0, with 14 bases in between. Written as DNA, the CDR3 is TGTGCCAGCAGCCACATTTACTCCCGCTCCTACAATGAGCAGTTCTTC. This sequence encodes CASSHIYSRSYNEQFF.

This clonotype came up many times. This may arise from a read error, as a much more abundant clone is one base away. The chain uses TRBV6-2 or TRBV6-3 and TRBJ2-7; D unclear. Per germline, CDR1 MNHEY and CDR2 SVGEGT. V lost 2 bases and J lost 3, with 2 bases in between. This CDR3 region has 11 residues. CDR3: CASSYVYEQYF. In DNA, the CDR3 is TGTGCCAGCAGTTACGTCTACGAGCAGTACTTC.

As for this clonotype: One end of the junction fails to match germline, which may point to a read error. This sequence joins TRBV3-1 and TRBJ2-7; D remains unclear. From germline, CDR1 is LGHDT and CDR2 YNNKEL (reference sequence). The length of the CDR3 is 14 residues. In DNA form, the CDR3 reads TGTGCCATCAGCCAAGCCCCGGACGCCTACGAGCAGTACTTC. The encoded protein is CAISQAPDAYEQYF.

This clonotype was picked up many times. The CDR3 spells CASALAGGTDTQYF. For the CDR3, the DNA is TGTGCCAGCGCCCTAGCGGGGGGCACAGATACGCAGTATTTT. The V gene is TRBV14, the J gene TRBJ2-3, with TRBD2 matching over 10 bases. The CDR3 contains 14 residues. The V segment lost 8 bases and the J segment 1 base; nucleotides outside the gene matches: 3. Germline CDR1 reads SGHDN; CDR2 reads FVKESK.

This clonotype was seen repeatedly, ten times or more. The gene calls are TRBV12-3 or TRBV12-4 and TRBJ1-2; TRBD1 aligns across 8 bases. CDR3 size: 12 residues. V dropped 5 bases and J dropped 8; count of bases not matched to a gene: 4. The CDR3: CASSTSGGGYTF. Written as DNA, the CDR3 is TGTGCCAGCAGTACATCAGGGGGCGGCTACACCTTC.

In this sample, this clonotype turned up many times. The V gene is TRBV2, the J gene TRBJ1-1; no definite D call. V was shortened by 6 bases and J by 2 bases, with 19 bases between the two germline ends. CDR1 SNHLY and CDR2 FYNNEI come from the germline V gene. The length of the CDR3 is 16 residues. CDR3 loop: CASSLRYSFGNTEAFF. The CDR3 nucleotides read TGTGCCAGCAGCCTTCGGTACAGCTTCGGAAACACTGAAGCTTTCTTT.

This clonotype has at least ten counts. The chain links TRBV5-6 to TRBJ1-2; D gene uncertain. The V gene lost 5 bases and the J gene lost 1 base, with 6 bases spanning the gap. The CDR3 consists of 12 residues. The V gene's germline CDR1 is SGHDT and CDR2 YYEEEE. The CDR3 DNA follows: TGTGCCAGCAGGAAAAATAACTATGGCTACACCTTC. The encoded protein is CASRKNNYGYTF.

This clonotype was seen at least ten times. The rearrangement links TRBV19 to TRBJ2-1, with 12 bases lining up with TRBD2. V was clipped by 3 bases and J by 5 bases; unmatched bases: 5. Per the germline V gene, CDR1 is LNHDA and CDR2 is SQIVND (reference sequence). This CDR3 comprises 16 residues. CDR3 sequence reads: CASSISRLAGDNEQFF. CDR3 DNA sequence: TGTGCCAGTAGTATCTCCCGACTAGCGGGAGACAATGAGCAGTTCTTC.

The J gene is TRBJ2-7, the V gene TRBV30, with D maybe TRBD1 (6 bases). Germline CDR1 reads GTSNPN; CDR2 reads SVGIG (reference sequence). Trimming stripped 5 bases from V and 2 bases from J, with 13 bases between. This CDR3 has 13 amino acids. The CDR3, as DNA: TGTGCCTGGCGAGACAGGACAACCTACGAGCAGTACTTC. Translation gives CAWRDRTTYEQYF.

The sample holds a few counts of this clonotype. The chain couples TRBV3-1 to TRBJ1-1; possibly TRBD1 for D (5 bases). V was shortened by 3 bases and J by 0 bases, with 20 bases between the two germline ends. CDR1 and CDR2 from the germline V gene are LGHDT and YNNKEL (reference sequence). This CDR3 has 18 amino acids. DNA for the CDR3: TGTGCCAGCAGCCAGGACAATTTTCACAGGACCATGAACACTGAAGCTTTCTTT. Its translation is CASSQDNFHRTMNTEAFF.

Points on this clonotype: This may be a read error: a much more frequent sequence differs by one nucleotide. The conserved final phenylalanine or tryptophan is absent from the CDR3, which likely points to a read error. The chain is built from TRBV5-1 and TRBJ1-6; weak D call: TRBD1 (6 bases). V gave up 4 bases and J gave up 5 bases, with 13 bases separating them. CDR1 SGHRS and CDR2 YFSETQ come from the germline V gene. This CDR3 comprises 15 residues. The CDR3 here is CASSRGQTDNSPLHL. CDR3 sequence (DNA): TGCGCCAGCAGCCGAGGACAGACAGATAATTCACCCCTCCACCTT.

This chain connects TRBV18 to TRBJ2-1; no clear D gene. V lost 2 bases and J lost 6, with 14 bases in between. CDR3 length equals 15 residues. The germline gives CDR1 KGHSH, CDR2 LQKENI. The CDR3 region is CASSPLIAQANEQFF. CDR3 DNA: TGTGCCAGCTCACCATTAATAGCCCAGGCCAATGAGCAGTTCTTC.

The V call is TRBV24-1, the J call TRBJ2-5; tentatively, D is TRBD2 (5 bases). This CDR3 comprises 14 residues. The V end lost 6 bases, the J end lost 5 bases, and 15 bases lay between the germline ends. Germline V gene sequence: CDR1 KGHDR, CDR2 SFDVKD. In nucleotides, the CDR3 is TGTGCCACCAGTCTCTCGGGGAGTAGGGAGACCCAGTACTTC. Amino acids: CATSLSGSRETQYF.

With respect to this clonotype: A much more abundant neighbour one base away suggests this may be a read error. CDR3 sequence: CSARLGRRNQPQHF. For the CDR3, the DNA is TGCAGTGCTAGACTGGGGCGGCGCAATCAGCCCCAGCATTTT. V usage is TRBV20-1 and J usage is TRBJ1-5, with TRBD1 as a possible D gene (5 bases). The germline V and J ends were trimmed by 2 bases and 2 bases, with 10 bases remaining between them. The germline V gene encodes CDR1 DFQATT and CDR2 SNEGSKA (reference sequence). The CDR3 has 14 residues.

This clonotype was observed many times. In nucleotides, the CDR3 is TGTGCCAGCAGCCGGACAGGGGAGGGTGAAAAACTGTTTTTT. Amino acid sequence: CASSRTGEGEKLFF. V is TRBV12-3 or TRBV12-4 and J is TRBJ1-4; 9 bases align to TRBD1. The V segment lost 6 bases and the J segment 7 bases; nucleotides outside the gene matches: 6. CDR3 size: 14 residues.

This clonotype was seen ten or more times. The V and J genes are TRBV9 and TRBJ2-7, with 10 bases aligning to TRBD1. With 4 bases clipped from V and 2 bases from J, the junction kept 6 bases outside the gene matches. The CDR3 has 15 residues. The germline gives CDR1 SGDLS, CDR2 YYNGEE. The CDR3 spells CASSTTGQGAYEQYF. The CDR3 region has the DNA TGTGCCAGCAGCACGACCGGACAGGGGGCCTACGAGCAGTACTTC.

This clonotype was recorded at least ten times. V gene TRBV29-1 combines with J gene TRBJ2-7; D is unresolved. V was cut by 4 bases and J by 0 bases, with 7 bases left in between. The CDR3 covers 12 residues. The germline gives CDR1 SQVTM, CDR2 ANQGSEA. CDR3 protein: CSVADDSYEQYF. The DNA of the CDR3 is TGCAGCGTTGCGGACGACTCCTACGAGCAGTACTTC.

Points on this clonotype: This clone may be a read error of a much larger clone one base away. This chain uses TRBV11-3 with TRBJ2-1, with D perhaps matching TRBD1 (6 bases). The germline V gene has CDR1 SGHNT and CDR2 YENEEA. The CDR3 consists of 19 residues. Deletions cut 6 bases from V and 4 bases from J, with 28 bases between. The CDR3 bases are TGTGCCAGCAGTCACATATTGGCTTTTGGACAGAACCTGTACAATGAGCAGTTCTTC. Its translation is CASSHILAFGQNLYNEQFF.

Many counts were recorded for this clonotype. The genes are TRBV2 and TRBJ2-7; possible D gene TRBD1, 5 bases. This CDR3 region has 14 residues. Germline CDR1 is SNHLY and CDR2 is FYNNEI. V gave up 9 bases and J gave up 0 bases, with 15 bases separating them. The CDR3 reads CASQSVGASYEQYF. CDR3 DNA: TGTGCCAGTCAGTCGGTTGGGGCCTCCTACGAGCAGTACTTC.

At least ten counts were recorded for this clonotype. This chain joins TRBV27 and TRBJ1-1, with unresolved D. The V gene's germline CDR1 is MNHEY and CDR2 SMNVEV (reference sequence). This CDR3 contains 13 residues. Trimming pared 2 bases from V and 5 bases from J, leaving 9 bases between. CDR3 sequence: CASSLAVATEAFF. CDR3 coding DNA: TGTGCCAGCAGTTTAGCGGTTGCTACTGAAGCTTTCTTT.

A note on this clonotype: A much more abundant neighbour one base away suggests this may be a read error. The CDR3 does not close with the conserved phenylalanine or tryptophan, likely indicating a read error. This chain links TRBV20-1 with TRBJ1-5; 10 nucleotides match TRBD1. Trimming at V came to 1 base and at J to 7 bases, leaving 10 bases not matched to a gene. CDR3 length: 16 residues. The germline V gene encodes CDR1 DFQATT and CDR2 SNEGSKA (reference sequence). The chain's CDR3 is CSARAAGTGDEQPQHV. Written as DNA, the CDR3 is TGCAGTGCTAGAGCAGCCGGGACAGGGGACGAACAGCCCCAGCATGTT.

This clonotype was picked up many times. The J gene is TRBJ2-1, the V gene TRBV2; D gene uncertain. The germline V gene encodes CDR1 SNHLY and CDR2 FYNNEI. Trimming shortened V by 8 bases and J by 7 bases, and 12 bases separated the two germline ends. The CDR3 has 12 amino acids. The CDR3 DNA sequence: TGTGCCAGCGCCCGAGGAATGAATGAGCAGTTCTTC. Amino acid sequence: CASARGMNEQFF.

In this sample, this clonotype turned up many times. The chain has TRBV27 and TRBJ2-5; no definite D call. CDR1 is MNHEY, CDR2 SMNVEV, per germline (reference sequence). The CDR3 runs to 14 residues. Trimming took off 2 bases at V and 2 bases at J, with 9 bases between the two ends. The CDR3 DNA is TGTGCCAGCAGTTTACCGGTGGGGCAAGAGACCCAGTACTTC. Translating gives CASSLPVGQETQYF.

This clonotype has more than one count but fewer than ten. The V gene is TRBV7-2, the J gene TRBJ1-6; weak D call: TRBD1 (6 bases). The CDR3 runs to 15 residues. Trimming shortened V by 6 bases and J by 9 bases, and 18 bases separated the two germline ends. The germline V gene encodes CDR1 SGHTA and CDR2 FQGNSA. The CDR3 loop reads CASSVIQGAGSPLHF. The CDR3 region has the DNA TGTGCCAGCAGTGTAATACAGGGTGCGGGTTCACCCCTCCACTTT.